This T cell receptor beta chain originates from a study of identical twins. The study, taken as a whole, reports: The same donors were not followed; conclusions instead depended on cross-sectional statistical analysis. High-abundance cord blood beta clonotypes had fewer insertions; memory repertoires showed none.

TCRdb analysed the 5' RACE reads with MiXCR anew, one entry per CDR3 protein. The table shows approximately 700,000 distinct CDR3 sequences, with over 15% occurring only once. This clonotype turned up a few times. Its antigen remains unknown. V lost 4 bases to trimming and J lost 6 bases, with 16 bases between them. The CDR3 totals 14 residues. The V gene's germline CDR1 is SGHRS and CDR2 YFSETQ. The same sample was also studied in work on T cells expressing NK-cell markers. That publication notes: Sorted CD3+CD56+NKG2C+, CD3+CD56+NKG2C- and CD3+CD56-NKG2C+ T-cell subsets were beta-chain profiled.

This clonotype originated in a woman aged 18-35 years in good health. Sequenced input: PBMCs. This chain uses TRBV5-1 with TRBJ1-1; no clear D gene. The CDR3 loop is CASSPTLGWPEAFF. DNA for the CDR3: TGCGCCAGCAGCCCTACTTTGGGCTGGCCTGAAGCTTTCTTT.